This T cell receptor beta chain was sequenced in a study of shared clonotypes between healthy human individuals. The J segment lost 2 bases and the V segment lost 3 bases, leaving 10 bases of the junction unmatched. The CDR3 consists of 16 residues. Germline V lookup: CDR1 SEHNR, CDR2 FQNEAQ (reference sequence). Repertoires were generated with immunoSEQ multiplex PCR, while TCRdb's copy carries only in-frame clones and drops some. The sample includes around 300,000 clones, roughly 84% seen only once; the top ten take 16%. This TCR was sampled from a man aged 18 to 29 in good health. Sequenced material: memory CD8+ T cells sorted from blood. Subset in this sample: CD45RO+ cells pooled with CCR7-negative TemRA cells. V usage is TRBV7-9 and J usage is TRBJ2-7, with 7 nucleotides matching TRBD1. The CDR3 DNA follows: TGTGCCAGCAGCTTTACCCCGGGACAGCCAACCTACGAGCAGTACTTC. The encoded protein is CASSFTPGQPTYEQYF.